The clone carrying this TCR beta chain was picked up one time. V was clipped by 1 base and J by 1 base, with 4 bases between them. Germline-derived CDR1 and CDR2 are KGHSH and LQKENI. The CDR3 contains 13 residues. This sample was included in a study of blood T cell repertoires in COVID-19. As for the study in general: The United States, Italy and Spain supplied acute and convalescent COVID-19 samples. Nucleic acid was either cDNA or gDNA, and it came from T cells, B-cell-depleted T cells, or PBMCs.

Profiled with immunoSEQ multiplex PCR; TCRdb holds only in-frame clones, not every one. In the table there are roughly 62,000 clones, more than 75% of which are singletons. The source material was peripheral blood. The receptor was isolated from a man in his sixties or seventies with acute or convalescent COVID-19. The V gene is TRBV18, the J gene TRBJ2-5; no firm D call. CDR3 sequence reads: CASSPRLQETQYF. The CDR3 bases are TGTGCCAGCTCACCACGACTCCAAGAGACCCAGTACTTC.